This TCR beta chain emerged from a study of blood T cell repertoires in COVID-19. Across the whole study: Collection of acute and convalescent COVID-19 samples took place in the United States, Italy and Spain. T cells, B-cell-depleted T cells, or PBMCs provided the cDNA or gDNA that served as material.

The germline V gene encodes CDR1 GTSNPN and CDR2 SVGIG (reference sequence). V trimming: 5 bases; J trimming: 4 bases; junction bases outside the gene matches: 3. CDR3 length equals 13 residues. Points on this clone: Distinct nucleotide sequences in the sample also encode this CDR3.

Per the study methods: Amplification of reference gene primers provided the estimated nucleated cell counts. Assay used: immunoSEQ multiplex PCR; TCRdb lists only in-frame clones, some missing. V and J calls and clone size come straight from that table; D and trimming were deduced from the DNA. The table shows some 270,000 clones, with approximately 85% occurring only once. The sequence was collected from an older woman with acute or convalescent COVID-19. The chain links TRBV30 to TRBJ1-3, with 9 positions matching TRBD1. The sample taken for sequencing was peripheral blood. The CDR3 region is CAWGTGSGNTIYF. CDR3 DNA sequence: TGTGCCTGGGGGACAGGGTCGGGAAACACCATATATTTT.